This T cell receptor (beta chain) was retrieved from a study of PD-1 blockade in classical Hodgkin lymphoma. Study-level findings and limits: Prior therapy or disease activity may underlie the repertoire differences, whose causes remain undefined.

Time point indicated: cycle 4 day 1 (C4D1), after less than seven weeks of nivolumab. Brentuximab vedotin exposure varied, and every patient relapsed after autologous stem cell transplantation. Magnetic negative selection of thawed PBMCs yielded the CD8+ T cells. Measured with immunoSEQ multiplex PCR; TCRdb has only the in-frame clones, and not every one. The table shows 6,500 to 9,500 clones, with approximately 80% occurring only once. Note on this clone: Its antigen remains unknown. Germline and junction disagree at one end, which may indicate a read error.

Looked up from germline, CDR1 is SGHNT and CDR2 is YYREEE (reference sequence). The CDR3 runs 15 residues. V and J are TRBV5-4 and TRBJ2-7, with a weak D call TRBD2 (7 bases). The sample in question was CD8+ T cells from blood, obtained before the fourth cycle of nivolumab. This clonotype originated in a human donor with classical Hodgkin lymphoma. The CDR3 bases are TGTGCCAGCAGTTTGGGGGGGCTGTTCCCCTACGAGCAGTACTTC. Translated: CASSLGGLFPYEQYF.